Included here is one T cell receptor (beta chain) sequence, with context. Its target is unknown. Described time point: week 47, end of study. Doses comprised 300 ug of mutant IDH1 20-mer peptide each, plus topical imiquimod. Unmatched junction bases numbered 4, after V lost 3 bases and J lost 4 bases. The CDR3 runs 15 residues. From germline, CDR1 is SGHAT and CDR2 FQNNGV. This sample stems from a study of a mutant IDH1 vaccine in newly diagnosed glioma. Overall study context: Treated patients, averaging 40.4 years, were 62.5% male and around 40% female.

Some clones are missing from TCRdb's copy, which holds only in-frame ones; the method was immunoSEQ multiplex PCR. The profile covers tens of thousands of clones, with approximately 75% appearing a single time and roughly 5.4% taken by the ten largest. The sample was PBMCs, taken from a glioma patient whose treatment included an IDH1 peptide vaccine. The clonotype originates from a man between 50 and 59 years old with glioma. The chain joins TRBV11-2 to TRBJ1-4, with 8 bases identical to TRBD1. Here the CDR3 reads CASSFGTGINEKLFF. The CDR3 DNA sequence: TGTGCCAGCAGCTTCGGGACAGGAATTAATGAAAAACTGTTTTTT.